Listed here are 16 T cell receptor beta chains from one sample, sequenced in a study of shared clonotypes between healthy human individuals. Produced via immunoSEQ multiplex PCR; TCRdb's table is partial and in-frame only. The table shows roughly 2,300,000 clones, with just under 95% occurring only once. What was sequenced was naive CD4+ T cells from PBMCs. Subset specified: CD45RA+ positively selected. These receptor sequences come from a man aged 18 to 30 in good health. Some clones in this sample may be carry-over from other donors' samples.

This chain uses TRBV28 with TRBJ1-2; maybe TRBD1 (5 bases). Germline CDR1 is MDHEN and CDR2 is SYDVKM. CDR3 length: 15 amino acids. The germline V and J ends were trimmed by 7 bases and 8 bases, with 23 bases remaining between them. This CDR3 is CASTLPGGVVSGYTF. CDR3 coding DNA: TGTGCCAGCACCTTACCTGGAGGGGTGGTGTCCGGCTACACCTTC.

The chain combines TRBV10-3 with TRBJ2-7, with 10 bases that match TRBD2. The CDR3 runs to 13 residues. The ends lost 10 bases at V and 0 bases at J; junction bases unmatched: 3. Germline-derived CDR1 and CDR2 are ENHRY and SYGVKD. The CDR3 here is CATGTSVSYEQYF. CDR3 nucleotides: TGTGCCACCGGGACTAGCGTCTCCTACGAGCAGTACTTC.

DNA of the CDR3: TGCGCCAGCAGCCAAGATGGGATCATTGGACAGGCGGCTAATGAAAAACTGTTTTTT. Its translation is CASSQDGIIGQAANEKLFF. The rearrangement joins TRBV4-1 to TRBJ1-4; TRBD1 aligns across 7 bases. The CDR3 contains 19 residues. Trimming removed 0 bases from V and 3 bases from J; junction bases left unmatched: 13. CDR1 MGHRA and CDR2 YSYEKL come from the germline V gene.

The rearrangement joins TRBV19 to TRBJ2-7; maybe TRBD1 (5 bases). CDR1 and CDR2 from the germline V gene are LNHDA and SQIVND (reference sequence). This CDR3 contains 13 residues. The V and J ends lost 3 bases and 2 bases respectively, with 8 bases between them. CDR3 DNA: TGTGCCAGTAGTATGCGACAGACCTACGAGCAGTACTTC. This gives the protein CASSMRQTYEQYF. Full variable domain (remainder filled in from reference TRBV19 and TRBJ2-7): DGGITQSPKYLFRKEGQNVTLSCEQNLNHDAMYWYRQDPGQGLRLIYYSQIVNDFQKGDIAEGYSVSREKKESFPLTVTSAQKNPTAFYLCASSMRQTYEQYFGPGTRLTVT.

The chain links TRBV5-1 to TRBJ2-1, with 11 bases fitting TRBD2. CDR1 and CDR2 from the germline V gene are SGHRS and YFSETQ. V lost 0 bases, J lost 7 bases, and 3 bases stayed unmatched. The CDR3 is 15 residues long. CDR3: CASSLEASGRNEQFF. The CDR3 DNA sequence: TGCGCCAGCAGCTTGGAGGCTAGCGGGAGGAATGAGCAGTTCTTC.

For this clone: A junction end diverges from the germline sequence, so it may reflect a read error. This rearrangement joins TRBV5-6 to TRBJ1-1, with D uncertain. The CDR3 loop spans 14 amino acids. Germline CDR1 SGHDT, CDR2 YYEEEE. The CDR3: CASRLGTVNTEAFF. DNA of the CDR3: TGTGCCAGCAGGTTGGGTACAGTGAACACTGAAGCTTTCTTT.

The chain has TRBV5-6 and TRBJ1-5, with D maybe TRBD1 (5 bases). CDR3 length equals 13 residues. V gave up 2 bases and J gave up 7 bases, with 10 bases separating them. Germline V gene sequence: CDR1 SGHDT, CDR2 YYEEEE. CDR3 amino acids: CASSFGRDQPQHF. The CDR3 coding sequence is TGTGCCAGCAGCTTCGGCAGGGACCAGCCCCAGCATTTT.

The chain's CDR3 is CASSQAGLAGGGQYF. The CDR3 DNA is TGTGCCAGCAGCCAAGCGGGACTAGCGGGAGGCGGGCAGTACTTC. This chain links TRBV4-2 with TRBJ2-5, with 15 nucleotides matching TRBD2. V was clipped by 1 base and J by 11 bases; unmatched bases: 5. The CDR3 is made up of 15 amino acids. CDR1 and CDR2 from the germline V gene are LGHNA and YNFKEQ.

Comment on this clone: The identical CDR3 is also encoded by other nucleotide sequences in the sample. The chain has TRBV5-4 and TRBJ2-6, with D perhaps matching TRBD2 (6 bases). Germline V lookup: CDR1 SGHNT, CDR2 YYREEE (reference sequence). The length of the CDR3 is 15 residues. Trimming shortened V by 1 base and J by 2 bases, and 7 bases separated the two germline ends. The CDR3 bases are TGTGCCAGCAGCTTGCGGGGGACTGGGGCCAACGTCCTGACTTTC. This translates into CASSLRGTGANVLTF.

The rearrangement links TRBV30 to TRBJ1-2, with no clear D. Germline CDR1 and CDR2: GTSNPN and SVGIG (reference sequence). This CDR3 spans 12 amino acids. Trimming cost V 7 bases and J 4 bases, with 13 bases left between them. CDR3 in amino acids: CASSEQAYGYTF. For the CDR3, the DNA is TGTGCCTCCTCGGAGCAAGCCTATGGCTACACCTTC.

V gene TRBV28 combines with J gene TRBJ1-5; 7 bases agree with TRBD1. This CDR3 is built from 15 residues. V shed 4 bases, J shed 3 bases, and the junction held 6 bases outside the gene matches. Germline V CDR1 and CDR2: MDHEN, SYDVKM. CDR3 nucleotides: TGTGCCAGCAGTTCGGACAGGCAGATCAATCAGCCCCAGCATTTT. This sequence encodes CASSSDRQINQPQHF. The whole variable domain, filled in from reference TRBV28 and TRBJ1-5, reads DVKVTQSSRYLVKRTGEKVFLECVQDMDHENMFWYRQDPGLGLRLIYFSYDVKMKEKGDIPEGYSVSREKKERFSLILESASTNQTSMYLCASSSDRQINQPQHFGDGTRLSIL.

This sequence joins TRBV28 and TRBJ1-2, with a possible D match to TRBD1 (6 bases). The CDR3 consists of 15 residues. The V end lost 7 bases, the J end lost 6 bases, and 21 bases lay between the germline ends. CDR1 and CDR2 (germline): MDHEN, SYDVKM. In nucleotides, the CDR3 is TGTGCCAGCATCGGCAGCCGCGACAGGACCAATGGCTACACCTTC. This gives the protein CASIGSRDRTNGYTF.

The chain is built from TRBV10-1 and TRBJ2-7; unclear D gene. Trimming took off 3 bases at V and 5 bases at J, with 14 bases between the two ends. Germline values: CDR1 WNHNN, CDR2 SYGVQD (reference sequence). The CDR3 totals 14 residues. DNA of the CDR3: TGCGCCAGCAGTGATTCCAGTGTAGAGGACGAGCAGTACTTC. Its translation: CASSDSSVEDEQYF.

The chain carries TRBV6-6 and TRBJ1-5; D possibly corresponds to TRBD1 (5 bases). The CDR3 is made up of 14 amino acids. V was trimmed by 5 bases and J by 8 bases, leaving 16 bases between them. From germline, CDR1 is MNHNY and CDR2 SVGAGI (reference sequence). The CDR3: CASSPRTRMEPQHF. For the CDR3, the DNA is TGTGCCAGCAGTCCGCGGACACGGATGGAGCCCCAGCATTTT.

The chain recombines TRBV6-1 with TRBJ2-7, with 12 bases fitting TRBD2. V dropped 6 bases and J dropped 6; count of bases not matched to a gene: 3. This CDR3 has 13 amino acids. Germline values: CDR1 MNHNS, CDR2 SASEGT. The DNA for the CDR3 is TGTGCCAGCAGGGGGGGACTAGCGGGCGAGCAGTACTTC. This codes for CASRGGLAGEQYF.

This clone was counted a few times. This rearrangement joins TRBV28 to TRBJ1-1, with D hard to call. The germline V gene has CDR1 MDHEN and CDR2 SYDVKM. Trimming stripped 5 bases from V and 7 bases from J, with 17 bases between. The CDR3 spans 14 residues. CDR3 amino acids: CASSPPADSIEAFF. DNA of the CDR3: TGTGCCAGCAGTCCCCCCGCGGATAGTATTGAAGCTTTCTTT.